This TCR beta chain is from a study of blood T cell repertoires in COVID-19. In the study overall: Material from acute and convalescent COVID-19 was sourced from the United States, Italy and Spain.

This CDR3 spans 19 amino acids. Looked up from germline, CDR1 is ENHRY and CDR2 is SYGVKD. V gave up 3 bases and J gave up 0 bases; unmatched junction bases: 8. All enrollees were about 18 to 89 years old and from 24 US areas. Participants' own reports of clinical history determined their cohort assignment. Assay used: immunoSEQ multiplex PCR; TCRdb lists only in-frame clones, some missing. The repertoire has a few hundred thousand clones, 80% to 90% of them found once; the top ten carry about 1.1%. This sequence joins TRBV10-3 and TRBJ2-1; 13 bases are shared with TRBD2. Sequencing was performed on PBMCs or T cells enriched from blood (not recorded which). The receptor was derived from a man under 40 who had recovered from COVID-19. The CDR3 sequence: CAISERSGLAGPSYNEQFF. As DNA, the CDR3 is TGTGCCATCAGTGAACGCTCGGGACTAGCGGGACCCTCCTACAATGAGCAGTTCTTC.